There are many counts of the clone carrying this T cell receptor (beta chain). Antigen specificity is unknown. From RNA transcripts, TCR beta CDR3 regions were amplified. The primer set for the first-round RT-PCR of the TCR CDR3 was HTBI. TCRdb re-called the multiplex PCR reads through MiXCR, storing one row per CDR3 protein. The sample has some 400,000 distinct CDR3 sequences, around 13% seen once. The data were taken from a study of T cells in Graves' hyperthyroidism and ophthalmopathy. Overall study results and limits: Blood samples included most of the expanded thyroid clonotypes exceeding 0.001. Ophthalmopathy was model-predicted a median around 6.1 months pre-onset.

Germline lookup yields CDR1 SEHNR and CDR2 FQNEAQ (reference sequence). The ends lost 5 bases at V and 3 bases at J; junction bases unmatched: 1. CDR3 length: 13 amino acids. Graves' hyperthyroidism showing no ophthalmopathy progression within 18 months was considered stable. The authors took PBMCs from roughly 9.5 ml fresh peripheral blood. This sequence was found in a woman aged 55-75 years with Graves' hyperthyroidism. The specimen sequenced was blood. The gene calls are TRBV7-9 and TRBJ2-3, with 8 bases identical to TRBD1. The CDR3 region has the DNA TGTGCCAGCAGCCGACAGGGGACAGATACGCAGTATTTT. This codes for CASSRQGTDTQYF.